This T cell receptor beta chain was documented in a study of blood T cell repertoires in COVID-19. Assay: immunoSEQ multiplex PCR; the TCRdb copy retains only in-frame clones and omits some. Here the sample spans 150,000 to 200,000 clones, about 72% being singletons. Sequencing was carried out using PBMCs or T cells enriched from blood (not recorded which). This sequence originates from a woman in her 50s who had recovered from COVID-19.

CDR3 loop: CASRGAGRDSSPLHF. The CDR3 DNA sequence: TGTGCCAGCAGGGGGGCAGGCAGAGACTCTTCACCCCTCCACTTT. The gene calls are TRBV2 and TRBJ1-6; a weak D match, TRBD1 (6 bases). This CDR3 region has 15 residues. Germline V gives CDR1 SNHLY, CDR2 FYNNEI. Deletions cut 6 bases from V and 9 bases from J, with 18 bases between.